This passage covers 17 T cell receptor beta chains from one sample sequenced in a study of blood T cell repertoires in COVID-19. Produced via immunoSEQ multiplex PCR; TCRdb's table is partial and in-frame only. The data contain some 300,000 clones, around four fifths of them seen just once; the ten biggest clones take up around 4%. The source material was peripheral blood. The receptors were gathered from a woman between 50 and 59 years old with active or convalescent COVID-19.

A few counts support this clone. The chain combines TRBV7-7 with TRBJ2-1, with TRBD1 as a possible D gene (6 bases). CDR1 is SSHAT and CDR2 is FNYEAQ in the germline V gene (reference sequence). Deletions cut 5 bases from V and 8 bases from J, with 25 bases between. CDR3 length equals 17 residues. Written as DNA, the CDR3 is TGTGCCAGCAGCCTTAGGGCAGCAGGGGCGGCACGCGATGAGCAGTTCTTC. As protein: CASSLRAAGAARDEQFF.

CDR3 in amino acids: CASSSQGRASNYGYTF. In DNA, the CDR3 is TGTGCCAGCAGCTCCCAGGGGCGGGCCTCTAACTATGGCTACACCTTC. The chain has TRBV7-9 and TRBJ1-2; tentative D call: TRBD1 (6 bases). Trimming removed 4 bases from V and 0 bases from J, with 15 bases in between. Germline lookup yields CDR1 SEHNR and CDR2 FQNEAQ (reference sequence). This CDR3 comprises 16 residues.

CDR3 sequence (DNA): TGTGCCAGCGGACCTTGGGACAGGCATGGAGAGCAGTTCTTC. Translating gives CASGPWDRHGEQFF. The V gene is TRBV28, the J gene TRBJ2-1, with TRBD1 matching 8 bases. The CDR3 length is 14 residues. The germline V gene encodes CDR1 MDHEN and CDR2 SYDVKM. V lost 8 bases and J lost 10; bases outside the gene matches: 13.

The chain joins TRBV5-5 to TRBJ1-4, with TRBD1 as a possible D gene (5 bases). Trimming cost V 0 bases and J 8 bases, with 8 bases left between them. The CDR3 extends over 13 amino acids. Germline V CDR1 and CDR2: SGHKS, YYEKEE (reference sequence). CDR3 protein: CASSLVGREKLFF. In nucleotides, the CDR3 is TGTGCCAGCAGCTTGGTGGGGCGGGAAAAACTGTTTTTT.

The chain joins TRBV2 to TRBJ2-3, with D hard to call. The CDR3 length is 15 residues. Germline CDR1 and CDR2: SNHLY and FYNNEI. Trimming removed 0 bases from V and 2 bases from J, with 9 bases in between. The CDR3 DNA reads as TGTGCCAGCAGTGAAGCAGGAGCCCCCACAGATACGCAGTATTTT. Translated: CASSEAGAPTDTQYF.

The chain combines TRBV2 with TRBJ2-4, with D possibly being TRBD2 (6 bases). V lost 4 bases, J lost 8 bases, and 12 bases lay in between. Germline V lookup: CDR1 SNHLY, CDR2 FYNNEI. This CDR3 has 13 amino acids. The CDR3 sequence: CASSVMGEDIQYF. The CDR3 DNA reads TGTGCCAGCAGTGTGATGGGGGAGGACATTCAGTACTTC.

This rearrangement joins TRBV24-1 to TRBJ1-4; 8 bases match TRBD1. This CDR3 is built from 15 residues. Trimming cost V 5 bases and J 5 bases; bases outside gene matches: 6. Germline V gives CDR1 KGHDR, CDR2 SFDVKD. CDR3 DNA: TGTGCCACCAGTGCCAGGGGGCATCCCAATGAAAAACTGTTTTTT. Its protein product is CATSARGHPNEKLFF.

This clone came up many times. The V gene is TRBV7-6, the J gene TRBJ2-7, with D maybe TRBD1 (6 bases). CDR3 length: 14 amino acids. In germline, CDR1 is SGHVS, CDR2 FNYEAQ. Trimming removed 5 bases at V and 2 bases at J, with 13 bases between. The CDR3 loop is CASSTGQKTYEQYF. The CDR3 nucleotides are TGTGCCAGCAGCACTGGACAGAAAACCTACGAGCAGTACTTC.

This clone was found once. V usage is TRBV19 and J usage is TRBJ2-1; 8 bases fit TRBD2. In germline, CDR1 is LNHDA, CDR2 SQIVND (reference sequence). J was trimmed by 9 bases and V by 8 bases; bases with no gene match: 9. This CDR3 comprises 13 residues. CDR3 in amino acids: CASGREVMSEQFF. CDR3 nucleotide sequence: TGTGCCAGTGGGCGGGAGGTTATGAGTGAGCAGTTCTTC.

The CDR3 sequence is CASSPTGQREQFF. The CDR3 bases are TGCGCCAGCAGCCCAACCGGACAGAGGGAGCAGTTCTTC. This rearrangement joins TRBV4-1 to TRBJ2-1, with D perhaps TRBD1 (6 bases). V was shortened by 4 bases and J by 10 bases, with 14 bases between the two germline ends. CDR1 MGHRA and CDR2 YSYEKL come from the germline V gene. CDR3 size: 13 residues.

The chain employs TRBV7-8 and TRBJ1-5, with unresolved D. V lost 2 bases and J lost 5, with 7 bases in between. The CDR3 runs to 13 residues. Germline CDR1 SGHVS, CDR2 FQNEAQ. The CDR3 protein is CASSLQADQPQHF. Here the CDR3 DNA reads TGTGCCAGCAGCTTACAGGCAGATCAGCCCCAGCATTTT.

In DNA, the CDR3 is TGTGCCAGCAGCCCGAGACAGGGGTTAATTGACTATGGCTACACCTTC. Translation: CASSPRQGLIDYGYTF. V usage is TRBV3-1 (or the pseudogene TRBV3-2) and J usage is TRBJ1-2, with TRBD1 matching 8 bases. V lost 4 bases to trimming and J lost 3 bases; unmatched junction nucleotides: 10. CDR1 is LGHDT and CDR2 is YNNKEL in the germline V gene (reference sequence). The CDR3 spans 16 residues.

The chain is built from TRBV2 and TRBJ2-2, with TRBD1 matching 9 bases. Losses at the gene ends were 3 bases for V and 2 bases for J; bases not matched to a gene: 7. Germline CDR1 SNHLY, CDR2 FYNNEI. This CDR3 spans 17 amino acids. The CDR3 coding sequence is TGTGCCAGCAGTGAGCGGGGGACAGGGCTCAACACCGGGGAGCTGTTTTTT. Its translation: CASSERGTGLNTGELFF.

The chain uses TRBV28 and TRBJ2-1; 11 bases fit TRBD2. The CDR3 runs 16 residues. Germline assignment: CDR1 MDHEN and CDR2 SYDVKM. The V and J ends lost 5 bases and 12 bases, in that order; junction bases with no gene match: 15. The CDR3 spells CASSPHGSGRAWWQFF. The CDR3 DNA is TGTGCCAGCAGTCCGCACGGTAGCGGGAGGGCCTGGTGGCAGTTCTTC.

V and J are TRBV2 and TRBJ2-3; 11 bases fit TRBD1. The CDR3 loop spans 17 amino acids. V lost 5 bases, J lost 4 bases, and 11 bases stayed unmatched. In germline, CDR1 is SNHLY, CDR2 FYNNEI. CDR3 bases: TGTGCCAGCAGTACCGGGACAGGGGGTTTTATCGCAGATACGCAGTATTTT. As protein: CASSTGTGGFIADTQYF.

This rearrangement joins TRBV2 to TRBJ2-1; 7 bases fit TRBD2. The CDR3 is 15 residues long. The V and J ends lost 7 bases and 8 bases, in that order; junction bases with no gene match: 14. The germline CDR1 and CDR2 sequences are SNHLY and FYNNEI. The CDR3 bases are TGTGCCAGCATTCCCTACCCTAGCGGTGGCGATGAGCAGTTCTTC. Translating it yields CASIPYPSGGDEQFF.

The genes are TRBV2 and TRBJ1-3, with D possibly matching TRBD1 (5 bases). The CDR3 length is 16 residues. The germline CDR1 and CDR2 sequences are SNHLY and FYNNEI. The V and J ends lost 1 base and 0 bases respectively, with 10 bases between them. CDR3 loop: CASSEGTGRSGNTIYF. The CDR3 DNA reads TGTGCCAGCAGTGAAGGCACAGGCCGCTCTGGAAACACCATATATTTT.